Listed here is a single T cell receptor beta chain. The antigen is undetermined. The data were obtained in a study of CD8 T cells in ankylosing spondylitis. The germline gives CDR1 MDHEN, CDR2 SYDVKM. Trimming removed 5 bases from V and 8 bases from J; junction bases left unmatched: 5. CDR3 length equals 12 residues. General study points: Matched ankylosing spondylitis synovial fluid reportedly contained a significantly enriched population of disease-linked clones. Peripheral blood held disease-linked clones only at relatively low frequency, and these were CD8+.

Each TCR beta library was made by quantitative 5'-RACE that incorporated molecular barcodes. TCRdb itself ran the 5' RACE reads through MiXCR, one entry per CDR3 protein. The table records approximately 300,000 distinct CDR3 sequences, about 20% of them present only once. The genes are TRBV28 and TRBJ1-1; 7 positions match TRBD1. The sequence was obtained from a female donor with ankylosing spondylitis or in good health (not recorded which). Sequencing was done on a sample of blood, either unsorted or a sorted T cell fraction (not recorded which). In DNA form, the CDR3 reads TGTGCCAGCAGTGTTCCGGGACAGGAAGCTTTCTTT. Its translation is CASSVPGQEAFF.